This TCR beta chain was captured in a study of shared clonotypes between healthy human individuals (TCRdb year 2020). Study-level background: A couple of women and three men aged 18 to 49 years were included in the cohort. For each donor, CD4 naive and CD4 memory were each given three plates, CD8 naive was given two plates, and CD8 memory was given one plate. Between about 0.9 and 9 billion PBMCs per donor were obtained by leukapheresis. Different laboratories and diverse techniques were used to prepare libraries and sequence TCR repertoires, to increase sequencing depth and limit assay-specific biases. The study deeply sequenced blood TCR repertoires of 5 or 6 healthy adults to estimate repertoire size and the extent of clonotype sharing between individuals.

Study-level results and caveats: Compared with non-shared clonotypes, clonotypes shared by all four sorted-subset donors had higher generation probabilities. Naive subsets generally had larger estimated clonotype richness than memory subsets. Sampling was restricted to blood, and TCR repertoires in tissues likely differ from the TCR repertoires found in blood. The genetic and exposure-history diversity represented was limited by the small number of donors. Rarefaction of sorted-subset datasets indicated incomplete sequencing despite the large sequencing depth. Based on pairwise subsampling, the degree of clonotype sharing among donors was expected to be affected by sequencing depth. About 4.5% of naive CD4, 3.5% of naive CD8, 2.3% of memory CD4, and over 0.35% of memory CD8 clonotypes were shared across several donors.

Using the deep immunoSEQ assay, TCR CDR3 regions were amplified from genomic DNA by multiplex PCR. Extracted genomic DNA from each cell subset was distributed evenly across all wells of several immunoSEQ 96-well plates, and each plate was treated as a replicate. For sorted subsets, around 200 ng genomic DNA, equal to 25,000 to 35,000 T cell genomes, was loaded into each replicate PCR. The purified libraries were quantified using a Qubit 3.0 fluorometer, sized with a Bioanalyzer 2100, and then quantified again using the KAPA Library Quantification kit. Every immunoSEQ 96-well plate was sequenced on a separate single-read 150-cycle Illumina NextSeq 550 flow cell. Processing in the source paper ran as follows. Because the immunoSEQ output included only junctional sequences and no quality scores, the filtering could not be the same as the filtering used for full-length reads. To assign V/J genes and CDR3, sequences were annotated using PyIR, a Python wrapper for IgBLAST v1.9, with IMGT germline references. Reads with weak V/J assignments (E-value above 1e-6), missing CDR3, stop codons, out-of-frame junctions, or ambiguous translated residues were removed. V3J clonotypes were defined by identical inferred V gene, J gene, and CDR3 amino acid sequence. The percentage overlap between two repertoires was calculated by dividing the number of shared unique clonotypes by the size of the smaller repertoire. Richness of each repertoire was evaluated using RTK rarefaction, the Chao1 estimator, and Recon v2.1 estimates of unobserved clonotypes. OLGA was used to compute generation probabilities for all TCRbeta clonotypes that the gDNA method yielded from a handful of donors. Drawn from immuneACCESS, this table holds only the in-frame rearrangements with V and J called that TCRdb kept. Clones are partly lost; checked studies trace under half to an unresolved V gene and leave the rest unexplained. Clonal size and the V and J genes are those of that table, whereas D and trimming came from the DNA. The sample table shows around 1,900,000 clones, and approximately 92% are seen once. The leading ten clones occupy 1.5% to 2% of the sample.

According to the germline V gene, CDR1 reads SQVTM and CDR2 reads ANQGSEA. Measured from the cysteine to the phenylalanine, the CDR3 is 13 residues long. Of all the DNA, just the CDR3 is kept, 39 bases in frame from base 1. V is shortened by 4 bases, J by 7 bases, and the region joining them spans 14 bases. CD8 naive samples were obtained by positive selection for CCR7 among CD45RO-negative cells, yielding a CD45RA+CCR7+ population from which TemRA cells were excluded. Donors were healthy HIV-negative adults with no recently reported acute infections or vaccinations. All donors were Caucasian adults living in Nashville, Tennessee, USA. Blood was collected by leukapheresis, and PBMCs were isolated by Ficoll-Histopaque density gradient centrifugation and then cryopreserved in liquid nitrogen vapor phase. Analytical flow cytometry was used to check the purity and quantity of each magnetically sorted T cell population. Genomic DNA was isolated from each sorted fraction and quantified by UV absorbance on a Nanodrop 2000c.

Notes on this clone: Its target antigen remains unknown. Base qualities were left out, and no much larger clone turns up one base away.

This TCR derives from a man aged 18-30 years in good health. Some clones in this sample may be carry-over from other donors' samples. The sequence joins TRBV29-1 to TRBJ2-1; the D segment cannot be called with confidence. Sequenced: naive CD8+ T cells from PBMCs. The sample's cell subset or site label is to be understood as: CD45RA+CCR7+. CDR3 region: CSVVGGEANEQFF. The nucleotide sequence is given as TGCAGCGTTGTTGGCGGAGAAGCTAATGAGCAGTTCTTC.